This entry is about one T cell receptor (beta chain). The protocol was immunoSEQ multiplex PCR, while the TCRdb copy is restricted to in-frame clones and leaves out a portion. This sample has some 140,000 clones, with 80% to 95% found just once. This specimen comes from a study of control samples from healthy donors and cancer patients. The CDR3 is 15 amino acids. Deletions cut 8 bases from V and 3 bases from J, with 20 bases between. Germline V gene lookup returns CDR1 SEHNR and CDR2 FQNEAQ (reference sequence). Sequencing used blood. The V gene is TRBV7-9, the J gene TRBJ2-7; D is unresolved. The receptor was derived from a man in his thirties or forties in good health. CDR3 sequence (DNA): TGTGCCAGCCAGACGAAAAAGGTTACTCGCTACGAGCAGTACTTC. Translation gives CASQTKKVTRYEQYF.